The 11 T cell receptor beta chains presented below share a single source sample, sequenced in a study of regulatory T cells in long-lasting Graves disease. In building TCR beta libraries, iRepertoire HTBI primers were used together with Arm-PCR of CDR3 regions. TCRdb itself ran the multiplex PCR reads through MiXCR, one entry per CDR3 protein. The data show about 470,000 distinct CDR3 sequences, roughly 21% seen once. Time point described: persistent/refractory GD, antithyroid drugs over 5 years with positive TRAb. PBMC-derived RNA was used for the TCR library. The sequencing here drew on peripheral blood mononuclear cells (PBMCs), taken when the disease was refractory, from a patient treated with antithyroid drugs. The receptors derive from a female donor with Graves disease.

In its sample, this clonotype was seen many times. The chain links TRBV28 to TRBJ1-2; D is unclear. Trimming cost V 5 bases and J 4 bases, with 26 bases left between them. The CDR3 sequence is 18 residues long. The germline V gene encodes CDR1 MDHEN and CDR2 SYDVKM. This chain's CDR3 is CASSSSGRYSSVSYGYTF. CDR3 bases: TGTGCCAGCAGTAGTAGCGGAAGGTACTCATCGGTTAGCTATGGCTACACCTTC.

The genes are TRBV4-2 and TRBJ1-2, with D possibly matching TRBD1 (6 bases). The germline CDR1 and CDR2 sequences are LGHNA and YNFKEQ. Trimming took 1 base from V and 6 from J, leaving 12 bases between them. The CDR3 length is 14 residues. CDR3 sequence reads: CASSQVGGGHGYTF. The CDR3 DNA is TGTGCCAGCAGCCAAGTCGGGGGCGGGCATGGCTACACCTTC.

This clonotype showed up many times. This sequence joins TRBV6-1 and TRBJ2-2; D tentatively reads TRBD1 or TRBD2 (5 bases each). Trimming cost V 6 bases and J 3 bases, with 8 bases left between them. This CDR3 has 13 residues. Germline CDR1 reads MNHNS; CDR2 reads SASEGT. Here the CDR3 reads CASRRGDTGELFF. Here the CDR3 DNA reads TGTGCCAGCAGAAGAGGGGACACCGGGGAGCTGTTTTTT.

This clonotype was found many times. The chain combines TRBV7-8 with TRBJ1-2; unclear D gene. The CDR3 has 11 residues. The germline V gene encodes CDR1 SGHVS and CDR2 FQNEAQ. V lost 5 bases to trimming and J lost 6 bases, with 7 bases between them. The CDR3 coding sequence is TGTGCCAGCAGCAACCGACATGGCTACACCTTC. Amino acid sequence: CASSNRHGYTF.

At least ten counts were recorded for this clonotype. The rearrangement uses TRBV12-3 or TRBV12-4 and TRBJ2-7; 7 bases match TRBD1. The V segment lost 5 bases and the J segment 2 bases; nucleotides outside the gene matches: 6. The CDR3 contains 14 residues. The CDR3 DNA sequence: TGTGCCAGCAGTACGGGACAGATCACCTACGAGCAGTACTTC. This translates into CASSTGQITYEQYF.

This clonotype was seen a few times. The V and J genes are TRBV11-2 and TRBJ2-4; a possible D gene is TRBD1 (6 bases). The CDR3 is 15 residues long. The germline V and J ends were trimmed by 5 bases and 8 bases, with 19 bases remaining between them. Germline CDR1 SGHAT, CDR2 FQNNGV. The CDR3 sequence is CASSRTAGPKDIQYF. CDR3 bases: TGTGCCAGCAGCCGGACAGCCGGCCCTAAAGACATTCAGTACTTC.

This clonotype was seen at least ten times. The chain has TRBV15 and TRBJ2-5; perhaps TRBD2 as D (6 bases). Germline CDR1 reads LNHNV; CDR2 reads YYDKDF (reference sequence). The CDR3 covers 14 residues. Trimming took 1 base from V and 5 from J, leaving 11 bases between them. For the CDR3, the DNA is TGTGCCACCAGCAGAGTTCTAGCGAAGGAGACCCAGTACTTC. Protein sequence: CATSRVLAKETQYF.

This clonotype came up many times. CDR3 sequence: CASSLDMGQGIAEETQYF. The CDR3 DNA sequence: TGTGCCAGCAGTTTGGATATGGGACAGGGTATCGCTGAAGAGACCCAGTACTTC. The J gene is TRBJ2-5, the V gene TRBV28, with 9 nucleotides matching TRBD1. This CDR3 has 18 amino acids. Germline CDR1 reads MDHEN; CDR2 reads SYDVKM. Losses at the gene ends were 3 bases for V and 3 bases for J; bases not matched to a gene: 14.

DNA of the CDR3: TGTGCCAGCAGCGCCCCGGACAGGGCTATTAATCAGCCCCAGCATTTT. The encoded protein is CASSAPDRAINQPQHF. The V call is TRBV28, the J call TRBJ1-5; TRBD1 matches at 8 bases. CDR1 MDHEN and CDR2 SYDVKM come from the germline V gene. The CDR3 consists of 16 residues. With 6 bases clipped from V and 4 bases from J, the junction kept 11 bases outside the gene matches.

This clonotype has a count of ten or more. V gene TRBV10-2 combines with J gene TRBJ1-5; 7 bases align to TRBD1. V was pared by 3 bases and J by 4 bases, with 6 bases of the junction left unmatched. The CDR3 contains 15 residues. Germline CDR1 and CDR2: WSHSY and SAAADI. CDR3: CASSDPDRANQPQHF. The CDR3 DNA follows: TGCGCCAGCAGTGATCCCGACAGGGCTAATCAGCCCCAGCATTTT.

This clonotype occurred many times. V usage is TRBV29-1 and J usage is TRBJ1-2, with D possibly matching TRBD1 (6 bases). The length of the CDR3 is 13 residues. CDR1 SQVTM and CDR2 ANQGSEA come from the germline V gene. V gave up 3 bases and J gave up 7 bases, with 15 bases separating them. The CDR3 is CSVETTGFGGYTF. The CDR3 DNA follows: TGCAGCGTTGAGACCACAGGGTTCGGTGGCTACACCTTC. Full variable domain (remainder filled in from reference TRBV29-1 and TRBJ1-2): SAVISQKPSRDICQRGTSLTIQCQVDSQVTMMFWYRQQPGQSLTLIATANQGSEATYESGFVIDKFPISRPNLTFSTLTVSNMSPEDSSIYLCSVETTGFGGYTFGSGTRLTVV.